The 23 T cell receptor beta chains in this list originate from one sample, sequenced in a study of cytomegalovirus exposure and HLA in healthy donors. Primers for the PCR totalled 60 Vbeta and 13 Jbeta. Here immunoSEQ multiplex PCR was the method, and the copy in TCRdb shows in-frame clones only, minus some. Here the sample spans 90,000 to 120,000 clones, around 76% being singletons. Sequencing was carried out using PBMCs. These TCRs come from a man aged 25-40 years in good health and CMV-seropositive.

The chain employs TRBV6-5 and TRBJ2-7; 8 positions agree with TRBD2. V was pared by 7 bases and J by 6 bases, with 2 bases of the junction left unmatched. The CDR3 length is 11 residues. From germline, CDR1 is MNHEY and CDR2 SVGAGI. The CDR3, as DNA: TGTGCCAGCACTGCGGGGGGCGAGCAGTACTTC. The encoded protein is CASTAGGEQYF.

The J gene is TRBJ2-4, the V gene TRBV4-2; tentative D call: TRBD1 (6 bases). V was clipped by 0 bases and J by 12 bases, with 18 bases between them. This CDR3 is built from 15 residues. Germline values: CDR1 LGHNA, CDR2 YNFKEQ. CDR3 region: CASSQDLTGQISQYF. DNA for the CDR3: TGTGCCAGCAGCCAAGACTTAACCGGACAGATAAGTCAGTACTTC.

V usage is TRBV19 and J usage is TRBJ2-7; D might be TRBD1 (5 bases). V was clipped by 6 bases and J by 0 bases, with 9 bases between them. The CDR3 extends over 13 amino acids. Per the germline V gene, CDR1 is LNHDA and CDR2 is SQIVND (reference sequence). This chain's CDR3 is CASSDQGSYEQYF. The CDR3 bases are TGTGCCAGTAGCGATCAGGGCTCCTACGAGCAGTACTTC.

The chain is built from TRBV6-1 and TRBJ2-7; 12 positions match TRBD2. The CDR3 sequence is 14 residues long. V shed 8 bases and J 2 bases; nucleotides not matched to a gene: 4. Germline V CDR1 and CDR2: MNHNS, SASEGT. CDR3 in DNA: TGTGCCAGCGGCCTAGCGGGGGGGCCCTACGAGCAGTACTTC. It translates to CASGLAGGPYEQYF.

The chain is built from TRBV30 and TRBJ1-6; 8 nucleotides match TRBD1. J gave up 10 bases and V 2 bases, and 4 bases lay outside the gene matches. Germline values: CDR1 GTSNPN, CDR2 SVGIG (reference sequence). CDR3 length equals 13 residues. The CDR3 sequence: CAWSIRGQSPLHF. DNA of the CDR3: TGTGCCTGGAGTATCAGGGGGCAGTCACCCCTCCACTTT.

The genes are TRBV11-3 and TRBJ1-3; D possibly corresponds to TRBD1 (5 bases). Deletions cut 5 bases from V and 2 bases from J, with 16 bases between. CDR1 and CDR2 from the germline V gene are SGHNT and YENEEA. The CDR3 is 16 residues long. CDR3 in DNA: TGTGCCAGCAGCCTCGGGGGTTTTAGTGCTGGAAACACCATATATTTT. Encoded protein: CASSLGGFSAGNTIYF.

V usage is TRBV6-1 and J usage is TRBJ1-1, with TRBD1 matching 10 bases. CDR3 length: 14 residues. V was pared by 6 bases and J by 3 bases, with 4 bases of the junction left unmatched. The germline CDR1 and CDR2 sequences are MNHNS and SASEGT. The CDR3 DNA follows: TGTGCCAGCAGGTCGGGACAGGGGTACACTGAAGCTTTCTTT. Its protein product is CASRSGQGYTEAFF.

This chain links TRBV18 with TRBJ1-1; D is unclear. Germline loops: CDR1 KGHSH, CDR2 LQKENI. V lost 3 bases and J 6 bases, leaving 8 bases between the germline ends. The CDR3 runs 12 residues. In nucleotides, the CDR3 is TGTGCCAGCTCACCGTTTAGATCTGAAGCTTTCTTT. It yields the protein CASSPFRSEAFF.

This chain uses TRBV5-6 with TRBJ1-2, with 8 bases matching TRBD1. After removal of 9 bases from V and 2 bases from J, the junction contained 6 bases not matched to a gene. The germline V gene encodes CDR1 SGHDT and CDR2 YYEEEE. The CDR3 runs 13 residues. The CDR3 nucleotides read TGTGCCACATTAAGGACAGGGAACTATGGCTACACCTTC. Translated, it gives CATLRTGNYGYTF.

The table lists this clone with a count of one. The chain is built from TRBV4-1 and TRBJ2-6; TRBD1 is a possible D gene (5 bases). CDR3 length equals 17 residues. In germline, CDR1 is MGHRA, CDR2 YSYEKL. The germline V and J ends were trimmed by 4 bases and 4 bases, with 17 bases remaining between them. The CDR3 loop is CASSRELQVSGANVLTF. DNA of the CDR3: TGCGCCAGCAGCCGAGAGCTACAGGTTTCCGGGGCCAACGTCCTGACTTTC.

The chain links TRBV5-4 to TRBJ2-5, with 9 bases lining up with TRBD2. Germline V CDR1 and CDR2: SGHNT, YYREEE (reference sequence). This CDR3 is 16 amino acids long. V lost 1 base and J lost 5; bases outside the gene matches: 9. CDR3 loop: CASSLRGGGAGETQYF. The CDR3 bases are TGTGCCAGCAGCTTGAGGGGCGGGGGGGCGGGGGAGACCCAGTACTTC. Looking up the rest from reference TRBV5-4 and TRBJ2-5 gives the full variable domain: ETGVTQSPTHLIKTRGQQVTLRCSSQSGHNTVSWYQQALGQGPQFIFQYYREEENGRGNFPPRFSGLQFPNYSSELNVNALELDDSALYLCASSLRGGGAGETQYFGPGTRLLVL.

The genes are TRBV19 and TRBJ1-5, with 8 bases matching TRBD1. The CDR3 length is 14 residues. Trimming cost V 5 bases and J 5 bases; bases outside gene matches: 5. The germline CDR1 and CDR2 sequences are LNHDA and SQIVND (reference sequence). Written as DNA, the CDR3 is TGTGCCAGTAGTGGCCAGGGGGCCTATCAGCCCCAGCATTTT. This gives the protein CASSGQGAYQPQHF.

This clone was counted a few times. The chain joins TRBV10-1 to TRBJ2-1, with D perhaps TRBD2 (7 bases). Germline V gene sequence: CDR1 WNHNN, CDR2 SYGVQD (reference sequence). Trimming cost V 7 bases and J 5 bases, with 21 bases left between them. This CDR3 region has 16 residues. The CDR3 DNA reads TGCGCCAGCAAGCCTTGGGGGGGGCAGAAGAACAATGAGCAGTTCTTC. It yields the protein CASKPWGGQKNNEQFF.

The chain links TRBV19 to TRBJ2-1, with D maybe TRBD2 (6 bases). Germline loops: CDR1 LNHDA, CDR2 SQIVND (reference sequence). With 0 bases removed from V and 4 bases from J, the gap between germline ends came to 10 bases. The CDR3 length is 15 residues. CDR3: CASSIDGGKYNEQFF. CDR3 nucleotides: TGTGCCAGTAGTATAGATGGAGGGAAGTACAATGAGCAGTTCTTC.

The J gene is TRBJ1-4, the V gene TRBV30; no definite D call. Trimming took off 4 bases at V and 8 bases at J, with 11 bases between the two ends. Germline CDR1 is GTSNPN and CDR2 is SVGIG (reference sequence). The CDR3 loop spans 12 amino acids. CDR3 DNA: TGTGCCTGGAATCTTCTTGAGGAAAAACTGTTTTTT. This encodes CAWNLLEEKLFF.

The chain carries TRBV2 and TRBJ2-5, with 10 bases identical to TRBD2. The J call could be wrong; TRBJ2-7 is a better fit for the DNA end. The CDR3 sequence is 16 residues long. Germline loops: CDR1 SNHLY, CDR2 FYNNEI. CDR3 DNA: TGTGCCAGCAGTGATTCTATGGGACTAGCGAGTTACGAGCAGTACTTC. Its translation: CASSDSMGLASYEQYF.

The chain recombines TRBV27 with TRBJ1-2; D is unclear. Trimming pared 2 bases from V and 4 bases from J, leaving 8 bases between. The CDR3 consists of 13 residues. Germline CDR1 reads MNHEY; CDR2 reads SMNVEV (reference sequence). CDR3 sequence: CASSLTRFYGYTF. CDR3 coding DNA: TGTGCCAGCAGTTTAACCAGGTTCTATGGCTACACCTTC.

This sequence joins TRBV5-1 and TRBJ2-6; TRBD1 is a possible D gene (6 bases). The V end lost 4 bases, the J end lost 4 bases, and 18 bases lay between the germline ends. Germline values: CDR1 SGHRS, CDR2 YFSETQ. This CDR3 has 17 residues. The CDR3 DNA sequence: TGCGCCAGCAGCACCACCGGGACACCGACGGGGGCCAACGTCCTGACTTTC. It encodes CASSTTGTPTGANVLTF.

The chain carries TRBV20-1 and TRBJ1-5; no clear D. The CDR3 length is 10 residues. Looked up from germline, CDR1 is DFQATT and CDR2 is SNEGSKA (reference sequence). V gave up 5 bases and J gave up 6 bases, with 5 bases separating them. The CDR3 protein is CSASSQPQHF. The CDR3 nucleotides are TGCAGTGCTTCCAGTCAGCCCCAGCATTTT.

The V and J genes are TRBV19 and TRBJ1-4; D is unclear. Trimming pared 4 bases from V and 0 bases from J, leaving 9 bases between. This CDR3 contains 15 residues. The V gene's germline CDR1 is LNHDA and CDR2 SQIVND (reference sequence). The CDR3 sequence: CASSTTSATNEKLFF. CDR3 bases: TGTGCCAGTAGTACCACATCTGCAACTAATGAAAAACTGTTTTTT.

This chain connects TRBV11-2 to TRBJ2-2; 8 nucleotides line up with TRBD1. The V and J ends lost 4 bases and 6 bases, in that order; junction bases with no gene match: 4. CDR3 length: 14 residues. Germline values: CDR1 SGHAT, CDR2 FQNNGV. DNA of the CDR3: TGTGCCAGCAGCTCCCAGGGGGCCGCCGGGGAGCTGTTTTTT. Residues: CASSSQGAAGELFF.

The chain combines TRBV14 with TRBJ1-6; D ambiguous. From germline, CDR1 is SGHDN and CDR2 FVKESK. CDR3 size: 14 residues. The V end lost 4 bases, the J end lost 3 bases, and 7 bases lay between the germline ends. This chain's CDR3 is CASSPNVYNSPLHF. Written as DNA, the CDR3 is TGTGCCAGCAGCCCTAACGTCTATAATTCACCCCTCCACTTT.

The chain is built from TRBV11-2 and TRBJ1-2; maybe TRBD1 (6 bases). CDR1 is SGHAT, CDR2 FQNNGV, per germline. CDR3 length: 15 amino acids. Trimming left V 5 bases short and J 0 bases short, with 13 bases between. The CDR3 DNA sequence: TGTGCCAGCAGCCCCCCCCGACAGGCTAACTATGGCTACACCTTC. Its translation: CASSPPRQANYGYTF.